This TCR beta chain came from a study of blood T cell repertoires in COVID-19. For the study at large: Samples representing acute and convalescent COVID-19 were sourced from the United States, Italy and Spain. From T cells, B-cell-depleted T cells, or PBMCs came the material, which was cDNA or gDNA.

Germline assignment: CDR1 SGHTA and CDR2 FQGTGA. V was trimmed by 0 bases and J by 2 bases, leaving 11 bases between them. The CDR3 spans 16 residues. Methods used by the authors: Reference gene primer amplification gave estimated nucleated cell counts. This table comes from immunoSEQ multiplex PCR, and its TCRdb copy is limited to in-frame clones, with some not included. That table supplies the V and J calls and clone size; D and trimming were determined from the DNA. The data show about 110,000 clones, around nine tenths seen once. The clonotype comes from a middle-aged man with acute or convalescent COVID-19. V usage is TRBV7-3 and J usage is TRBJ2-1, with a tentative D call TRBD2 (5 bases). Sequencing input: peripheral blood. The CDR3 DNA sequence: TGTGCCAGCAGCTTAACGACTACCAAAACCTACAATGAGCAGTTCTTC. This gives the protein CASSLTTTKTYNEQFF. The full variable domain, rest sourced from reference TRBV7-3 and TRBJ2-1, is GAGVSQTPSNKVTEKGKYVELRCDPISGHTALYWYRQSLGQGPEFLIYFQGTGAADDSGLPNDRFFAVRPEGSVSTLKIQRTERGDSAVYLCASSLTTTKTYNEQFFGPGTRLTVL.